Shown below are 19 T cell receptor beta chains from a single sample sequenced in a study of PD-1 blockade in mismatch repair-deficient tumors. Method: immunoSEQ multiplex PCR; TCRdb's copy keeps in-frame clones and lacks some. This table has approximately 79,000 clones, roughly 80% appearing once. The sequences come from peripheral blood, collected 44 weeks after starting pembrolizumab. These receptors originate from an adult with mismatch repair-deficient cancer.

For the CDR3, the DNA is TGTGCCAGTAGTCATTGGGGACTAGCGGGAGCCGGTGAGCAGTTCTTC. This translates into CASSHWGLAGAGEQFF. The chain uses TRBV19 and TRBJ2-1; 14 bases are a match to TRBD2. Germline CDR1 reads LNHDA; CDR2 reads SQIVND (reference sequence). V trimming: 5 bases; J trimming: 9 bases; junction bases outside the gene matches: 9. The CDR3 length is 16 residues.

V and J are TRBV9 and TRBJ2-1; 7 nucleotides align to TRBD2. CDR3 size: 16 residues. The junction had 9 bases not matched to a gene; V was cut back by 0 bases and J by 6 bases. Germline V gene sequence: CDR1 SGDLS, CDR2 YYNGEE. The CDR3 loop is CASSVAGGRPTNEQFF. The CDR3 coding sequence is TGTGCCAGCAGCGTAGCCGGCGGGAGACCAACCAATGAGCAGTTCTTC.

Only one count was recorded for this clone. CDR3 amino acids: CASRRLAGGGETQYF. CDR3 coding DNA: TGTGCCAGCAGGAGACTAGCGGGAGGCGGGGAGACCCAGTACTTC. The chain employs TRBV2 and TRBJ2-5; 13 nucleotides line up with TRBD2. This CDR3 is built from 15 residues. The J segment lost 5 bases and the V segment lost 6 bases, leaving 6 bases of the junction unmatched. The germline gives CDR1 SNHLY, CDR2 FYNNEI.

This chain links TRBV7-9 with TRBJ2-5, with D tentatively TRBD2 (7 bases). The CDR3 is 14 amino acids. Germline loops: CDR1 SEHNR, CDR2 FQNEAQ (reference sequence). Deletions cut 6 bases from V and 5 bases from J, with 16 bases between. CDR3 amino acids: CASRGSGGQETQYF. The CDR3 DNA is TGTGCCAGCAGGGGCTCCGGGGGGCAGGAGACCCAGTACTTC.

The V call is TRBV7-6, the J call TRBJ2-1; D might be TRBD2 (6 bases). V lost 1 base and J lost 3, with 10 bases in between. Germline V lookup: CDR1 SGHVS, CDR2 FNYEAQ. CDR3 length: 15 amino acids. CDR3 sequence: CASSLVAGFYNEQFF. Here the CDR3 DNA reads TGTGCCAGCAGCTTAGTTGCGGGGTTCTACAATGAGCAGTTCTTC.

In this sample, this clone turned up once. V is TRBV6-5 and J is TRBJ2-7; D is undetermined. Trimming pared 0 bases from V and 6 bases from J, leaving 12 bases between. This CDR3 is built from 14 residues. CDR1 is MNHEY, CDR2 SVGAGI, per germline. The DNA for the CDR3 is TGTGCCAGCAGTTACTCGATAGTATCCCTCGAGCAGTACTTC. Its translation is CASSYSIVSLEQYF.

J is TRBJ1-4 and V is TRBV5-6, with D perhaps TRBD1 (5 bases). Germline assignment: CDR1 SGHDT and CDR2 YYEEEE. The V gene lost 3 bases and the J gene lost 10 bases, with 19 bases spanning the gap. The CDR3 sequence is 15 residues long. The CDR3 reads CASSSNSGVGGKLFF. The CDR3 coding sequence is TGTGCCAGCAGCTCCAACTCCGGTGTCGGGGGAAAACTGTTTTTT.

This clone was seen more than once but under ten times. The rearrangement joins TRBV30 to TRBJ1-2, with TRBD1 as a possible D gene (5 bases). The V and J ends lost 0 bases and 7 bases respectively, with 12 bases between them. The CDR3 sequence is 13 residues long. CDR1 is GTSNPN, CDR2 SVGIG, per germline (reference sequence). The CDR3: CAWSVARAGGYTF. The CDR3 DNA follows: TGTGCCTGGAGTGTAGCCAGGGCGGGTGGCTACACCTTC.

This chain connects TRBV4-1 to TRBJ1-4, with 7 bases aligning to TRBD1. The length of the CDR3 is 19 residues. V shed 0 bases and J 8 bases; nucleotides not matched to a gene: 18. From germline, CDR1 is MGHRA and CDR2 YSYEKL. CDR3 region: CASSQDGAITRGAREKLFF. In DNA form, the CDR3 reads TGCGCCAGCAGCCAAGATGGAGCAATCACCAGGGGGGCACGGGAAAAACTGTTTTTT.

The gene calls are TRBV18 and TRBJ2-3, with D possibly TRBD2 on 5 matching bases. The germline V and J ends were trimmed by 3 bases and 3 bases, with 13 bases remaining between them. The CDR3 length is 15 residues. CDR1 KGHSH and CDR2 LQKENI come from the germline V gene. The CDR3 DNA follows: TGTGCCAGCTCACCTCCTTTAGGGAGAACAGATACGCAGTATTTT. Amino acid sequence: CASSPPLGRTDTQYF.

This chain joins TRBV6-4 and TRBJ1-4; TRBD1 matches 9 bases. The germline V gene has CDR1 MRHNA and CDR2 SNTAGT. Trimming removed 4 bases from V and 5 bases from J; junction bases left unmatched: 5. The CDR3 consists of 15 residues. CDR3 region: CASSGTGGKNEKLFF. CDR3 DNA: TGTGCCAGCAGTGGAACAGGGGGCAAGAATGAAAAACTGTTTTTT.

The V and J genes are TRBV19 and TRBJ2-7; D possibly corresponds to TRBD2 (6 bases). The V end was cut by 4 bases, the J end by 3 bases, with 16 bases between. CDR1 and CDR2 (germline): LNHDA, SQIVND (reference sequence). This CDR3 is built from 15 residues. CDR3 nucleotide sequence: TGTGCCAGTAGTAAGGGGACTTTGGGGCTCTACGAGCAGTACTTC. It translates to CASSKGTLGLYEQYF.

The chain uses TRBV4-2 and TRBJ2-1, with D unresolved. The CDR3 is 13 amino acids. CDR1 is LGHNA, CDR2 YNFKEQ, per germline. V lost 1 base and J lost 7, with 8 bases in between. The CDR3 DNA is TGTGCCAGCAGCCAAGGGCTGGAGAATGAGCAGTTCTTC. It yields the protein CASSQGLENEQFF.

The chain employs TRBV2 and TRBJ2-1; D is tentatively TRBD1 or TRBD2 (5 bases each). Germline lookup yields CDR1 SNHLY and CDR2 FYNNEI. The CDR3 length is 11 residues. The V and J ends lost 6 bases and 14 bases respectively, with 14 bases between them. The CDR3: CASRGVGPKFF. CDR3 bases: TGTGCCAGCAGGGGGGTAGGCCCAAAGTTCTTC. Using reference TRBV2 and TRBJ2-1 for the parts outside the CDR3, the full variable domain is EPEVTQTPSHQVTQMGQEVILRCVPISNHLYFYWYRQILGQKVEFLVSFYNNEISEKSEIFDDQFSVERPDGSNFTLKIRSTKLEDSAMYFCASRGVGPKFFGPGTRLTVL.

V usage is TRBV7-9 and J usage is TRBJ1-2; D not resolved. Germline V gene sequence: CDR1 SEHNR, CDR2 FQNEAQ (reference sequence). CDR3 length: 11 amino acids. Trimming left V 8 bases short and J 8 bases short, with 12 bases between. This CDR3 reads CASHPARGYTF. The CDR3 DNA follows: TGTGCCAGCCATCCGGCCAGAGGCTACACCTTC.

This chain links TRBV5-4 with TRBJ2-2; 8 nucleotides match TRBD1. Trimming removed 5 bases from V and 2 bases from J; junction bases left unmatched: 5. Per germline, CDR1 SGHNT and CDR2 YYREEE (reference sequence). This CDR3 is 15 amino acids long. CDR3 bases: TGTGCCAGCAGACAGGGGGTGACTAACACCGGGGAGCTGTTTTTT. Residues: CASRQGVTNTGELFF.

The rearrangement links TRBV7-2 to TRBJ1-4; a possible D gene is TRBD1 (6 bases). This CDR3 has 15 amino acids. In germline, CDR1 is SGHTA, CDR2 FQGNSA. V dropped 0 bases and J dropped 8 bases, with 13 bases sitting between them. The CDR3 bases are TGTGCCAGCAGCTTAGCCCGGGCCCAGGGGGAAAAACTGTTTTTT. Its translation: CASSLARAQGEKLFF.

The chain joins TRBV7-2 to TRBJ2-1, with 9 bases lining up with TRBD2. Trimming cost V 5 bases and J 9 bases; bases outside gene matches: 8. The CDR3 spans 14 residues. Germline V gene sequence: CDR1 SGHTA, CDR2 FQGNSA. CDR3 protein: CASSRSGSKAEQFF. In DNA, the CDR3 is TGTGCCAGCAGCCGTAGCGGGAGTAAAGCTGAGCAGTTCTTC.

J is TRBJ2-6 and V is TRBV6-5; no reliable D call. This CDR3 spans 16 amino acids. CDR1 and CDR2 (germline): MNHEY, SVGAGI. Trimming removed 2 bases from V and 1 base from J, with 9 bases in between. The CDR3, as DNA: TGTGCCAGCAGTTACCCCAGCGAGTCTGGGGCCAACGTCCTGACTTTC. It yields the protein CASSYPSESGANVLTF.